The 21 T cell receptor beta chains given below trace back to one sample, sequenced in a study of T cells in tuberculosis. Sample time point: new active TB diagnosis, blood taken before or within 7 days of starting treatment. Libraries were prepared by immunoSEQ multiplex PCR; TCRdb keeps only in-frame clonotypes and omits some of them. In the table there are 40,000 or so clones, approximately 94% of which are singletons. Sequences were derived from PBMCs, sampled at tuberculosis diagnosis. The source is an adult with tuberculosis.

This chain joins TRBV18 and TRBJ2-7; 10 bases are shared with TRBD2. Unmatched junction bases numbered 5, after V lost 0 bases and J lost 0 bases. There are 17 residues in the CDR3. CDR1 and CDR2 (germline): KGHSH, LQKENI. CDR3 sequence: CASSPPGGLASSYEQYF. The CDR3 bases are TGTGCCAGCTCACCACCGGGGGGACTAGCGAGCTCCTACGAGCAGTACTTC.

This rearrangement joins TRBV7-2 to TRBJ2-7; 7 bases map to TRBD2. The V gene's germline CDR1 is SGHTA and CDR2 FQGNSA. The CDR3 runs 14 residues. Unmatched junction bases numbered 5, after V lost 3 bases and J lost 3 bases. The CDR3 protein is CASSFQGGSYEQYF. The CDR3 region has the DNA TGTGCCAGCAGCTTCCAGGGAGGGAGCTACGAGCAGTACTTC.

Comments on this clone: At one end, the junction sequence differs from germline, possibly due to a read error. V and J are TRBV5-5 and TRBJ1-4; D perhaps matches TRBD1 (6 bases). Germline V gene data show CDR1 as SGHKS and CDR2 as YYEKEE (reference sequence). The CDR3 is 13 residues long. The CDR3 region has the DNA TGTGCCAGCAGCTTTGGACCAGATCAGGGGTTGATTTTT. Translated, it gives CASSFGPDQGLIF.

This clone was counted a single time. The V and J genes are TRBV5-1 and TRBJ2-7, with 11 bases aligning to TRBD1. The CDR3 is 15 residues long. Germline V CDR1 and CDR2: SGHRS, YFSETQ. Trimming at V came to 4 bases and at J to 1 base, leaving 4 bases not matched to a gene. In DNA form, the CDR3 reads TGCGCCAGCAGCACCGGACAGGGGGCTTCCTACGAGCAGTACTTC. Amino acids: CASSTGQGASYEQYF.

The chain carries TRBV2 and TRBJ2-2, with TRBD2 as a possible D gene (5 bases). Trimming stripped 3 bases from V and 4 bases from J, with 12 bases between. The CDR3 consists of 15 residues. Germline V gene data show CDR1 as SNHLY and CDR2 as FYNNEI. The CDR3 DNA reads as TGTGCCAGCAGTGATCGAAGCGGCGGCACCGGGGAGCTGTTTTTT. Its protein is CASSDRSGGTGELFF.

The chain links TRBV6-5 to TRBJ1-5, with no clear D. The CDR3 loop spans 15 amino acids. Trimming took off 4 bases at V and 4 bases at J, with 14 bases between the two ends. The germline V gene encodes CDR1 MNHEY and CDR2 SVGAGI. The CDR3 DNA sequence: TGTGCCAGCAGTTCCGCCGGGTTGAGGAATCAGCCCCAGCATTTT. Its protein is CASSSAGLRNQPQHF.

The J gene is TRBJ2-3, the V gene TRBV9; a weak D match, TRBD1 (6 bases). The CDR3 totals 14 residues. V lost 0 bases and J lost 5, with 10 bases in between. CDR1 and CDR2 (germline): SGDLS, YYNGEE. DNA of the CDR3: TGTGCCAGCAGCGTAGACAGGGTCGGAGATACGCAGTATTTT. Residues: CASSVDRVGDTQYF.

The rearrangement joins TRBV4-3 to TRBJ1-1; unclear D gene. Germline values: CDR1 LGHNA, CDR2 YSLEER. CDR3 length: 14 residues. Between the trimmed V and J ends, which lost 1 base and 0 bases, there was a span of 6 bases. The CDR3 protein is CASSQAMVNTEAFF. The CDR3, as DNA: TGCGCCAGCAGCCAAGCTATGGTGAACACTGAAGCTTTCTTT.

V and J are TRBV7-2 and TRBJ2-7; perhaps TRBD1 as D (6 bases). Germline CDR1 and CDR2: SGHTA and FQGNSA. The V gene lost 1 base and the J gene lost 2 bases, with 12 bases spanning the gap. The CDR3 is 15 amino acids. In nucleotides, the CDR3 is TGTGCCAGCAGCTTAGAGGTTTCAGGGGCCTACGAGCAGTACTTC. It yields the protein CASSLEVSGAYEQYF.

The chain links TRBV28 to TRBJ1-6; the D gene is possibly TRBD1 (5 bases). The CDR3 loop spans 14 amino acids. V lost 4 bases and J 5 bases, leaving 9 bases between the germline ends. Germline CDR1 is MDHEN and CDR2 is SYDVKM. The CDR3: CASSSRDNNSPLHF. CDR3 DNA: TGTGCCAGCAGTTCCAGGGATAATAATTCACCCCTCCACTTT.

This sequence joins TRBV19 and TRBJ2-2; 11 nucleotides align to TRBD2. Germline values: CDR1 LNHDA, CDR2 SQIVND (reference sequence). The V segment lost 2 bases and the J segment 4 bases; nucleotides outside the gene matches: 3. The CDR3 has 16 amino acids. DNA of the CDR3: TGTGCCAGTAGTATATTAGCGGGGGGGCCCACCGGGGAGCTGTTTTTT. Its translation: CASSILAGGPTGELFF.

The CDR3 nucleotides are TGTGCCAGCAGTGAAGCGGCAGGGAACACTGAAGCTTTCTTT. Translated, it gives CASSEAAGNTEAFF. This chain uses TRBV2 with TRBJ1-1, with D uncertain. The germline CDR1 and CDR2 sequences are SNHLY and FYNNEI. The V and J ends lost 0 bases and 1 base respectively, with 6 bases between them. The CDR3 is made up of 14 amino acids.

This clone was observed a few times. The rearrangement links TRBV7-3 to TRBJ2-1, with D possibly TRBD2 on 5 matching bases. V lost 4 bases, J lost 7 bases, and 5 bases lay in between. CDR1 SGHTA and CDR2 FQGTGA come from the germline V gene. CDR3 length: 11 residues. In DNA, the CDR3 is TGTGCCAGCAGCTCGGGGAATGAGCAGTTCTTC. Translating gives CASSSGNEQFF.

This clone is judged medium-sized (0.01 to 0.1%). V and J are TRBV7-8 and TRBJ2-3; D is unresolved. The CDR3 spans 14 residues. Trimming cost V 2 bases and J 4 bases, with 10 bases left between them. Germline lookup yields CDR1 SGHVS and CDR2 FQNEAQ. CDR3 sequence reads: CASSLLSTADTQYF. The CDR3 nucleotides read TGTGCCAGCAGCTTATTATCAACGGCAGATACGCAGTATTTT. The whole variable domain, remainder taken from reference TRBV7-8 and TRBJ2-3, is GAGVSQSPRYKVAKRGQDVALRCDPISGHVSLFWYQQALGQGPEFLTYFQNEAQLDKSGLPSDRFFAERPEGSVSTLKIQRTQQEDSAVYLCASSLLSTADTQYFGPGTRLTVL.

V usage is TRBV7-9 and J usage is TRBJ2-7, with D possibly matching TRBD1 (6 bases). V was pared by 5 bases and J by 4 bases, with 15 bases between. This CDR3 is 14 amino acids long. CDR1 SEHNR and CDR2 FQNEAQ come from the germline V gene (reference sequence). The CDR3 nucleotides read TGTGCCAGCAGCGTTGGACAGAAAAATTACGAGCAGTACTTC. It translates to CASSVGQKNYEQYF.

The V gene is TRBV6-7, the J gene TRBJ1-5; the match to TRBD1 covers 7 bases. TRBV6-7 counts as an open reading frame of uncertain function. This CDR3 spans 15 amino acids. J lost 3 bases, V lost 0 bases, and 2 bases had no gene match. DNA of the CDR3: TGTGCCAGCAGTTACTCCGGGACAGACAATCAGCCCCAGCATTTT. Translation: CASSYSGTDNQPQHF.

V is TRBV2 and J is TRBJ1-6, with 11 bases fitting TRBD1. From germline, CDR1 is SNHLY and CDR2 FYNNEI. J was trimmed by 9 bases and V by 10 bases; bases with no gene match: 5. This CDR3 has 13 residues. CDR3: CAIRTGGVSPLHF. CDR3 coding DNA: TGTGCCATTCGGACAGGGGGCGTTTCACCCCTCCACTTT. Complete variable domain (other parts from reference TRBV2 and TRBJ1-6): EPEVTQTPSHQVTQMGQEVILRCVPISNHLYFYWYRQILGQKVEFLVSFYNNEISEKSEIFDDQFSVERPDGSNFTLKIRSTKLEDSAMYFCAIRTGGVSPLHFGNGTRLTVT.

This clone was observed a single time. The genes are TRBV28 and TRBJ1-6, with TRBD1 as a possible D gene (6 bases). The germline V and J ends were trimmed by 8 bases and 6 bases, with 17 bases remaining between them. The CDR3 is 15 amino acids. Germline V lookup: CDR1 MDHEN, CDR2 SYDVKM. CDR3: CASGSGGLGNSPLHF. The CDR3 DNA reads as TGTGCCAGCGGTTCGGGGGGGCTCGGTAATTCACCCCTCCACTTT. The full variable domain, with the rest looked up from reference TRBV28 and TRBJ1-6, is DVKVTQSSRYLVKRTGEKVFLECVQDMDHENMFWYRQDPGLGLRLIYFSYDVKMKEKGDIPEGYSVSREKKERFSLILESASTNQTSMYLCASGSGGLGNSPLHFGNGTRLTVT.

The chain links TRBV5-1 to TRBJ2-3, with TRBD2 identical over 8 bases. Germline V gives CDR1 SGHRS, CDR2 YFSETQ. The CDR3 loop spans 16 amino acids. J lost 2 bases, V lost 0 bases, and 5 bases had no gene match. CDR3 residues: CASSLEASGPTDTQYF. CDR3 nucleotide sequence: TGCGCCAGCAGCTTGGAGGCTAGCGGGCCCACAGATACGCAGTATTTT.

The gene calls are TRBV30 and TRBJ1-4, with a possible D match to TRBD1 (6 bases). The germline CDR1 and CDR2 sequences are GTSNPN and SVGIG (reference sequence). This CDR3 spans 14 amino acids. With 1 base removed from V and 5 bases from J, the gap between germline ends came to 11 bases. CDR3 in amino acids: CAWSADSFNEKLFF. CDR3 bases: TGTGCCTGGAGTGCGGACAGTTTCAATGAAAAACTGTTTTTT.

The chain links TRBV7-9 to TRBJ2-3; 11 bases map to TRBD1. This CDR3 is built from 16 residues. V lost 5 bases to trimming and J lost 6 bases; unmatched junction nucleotides: 10. Germline CDR1 reads SEHNR; CDR2 reads FQNEAQ (reference sequence). In DNA, the CDR3 is TGTGCCAGCAGCACTCTTGGACAGGGGGCTTGGGATACGCAGTATTTT. Amino acids: CASSTLGQGAWDTQYF.